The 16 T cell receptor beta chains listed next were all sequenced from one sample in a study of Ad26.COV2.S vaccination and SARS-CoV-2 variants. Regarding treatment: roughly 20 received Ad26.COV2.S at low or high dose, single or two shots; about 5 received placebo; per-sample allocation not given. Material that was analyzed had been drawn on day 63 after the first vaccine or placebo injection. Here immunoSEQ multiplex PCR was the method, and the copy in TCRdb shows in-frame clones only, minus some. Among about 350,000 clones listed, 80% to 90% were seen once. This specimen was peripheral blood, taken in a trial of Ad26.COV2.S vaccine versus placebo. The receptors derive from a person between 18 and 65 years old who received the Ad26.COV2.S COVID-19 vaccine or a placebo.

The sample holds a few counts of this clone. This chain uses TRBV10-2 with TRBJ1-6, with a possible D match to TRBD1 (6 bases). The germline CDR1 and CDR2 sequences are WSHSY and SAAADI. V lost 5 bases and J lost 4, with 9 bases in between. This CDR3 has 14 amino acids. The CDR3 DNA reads TGCGCCAGCAGTATCCAGGGGTATAATTCACCCCTCCACTTT. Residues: CASSIQGYNSPLHF.

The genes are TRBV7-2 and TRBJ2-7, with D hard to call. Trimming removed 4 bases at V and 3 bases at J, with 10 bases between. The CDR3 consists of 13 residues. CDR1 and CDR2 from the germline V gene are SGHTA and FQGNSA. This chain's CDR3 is CASSSAGHYEQYF. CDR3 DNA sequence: TGTGCCAGCAGCTCCGCCGGCCACTACGAGCAGTACTTC.

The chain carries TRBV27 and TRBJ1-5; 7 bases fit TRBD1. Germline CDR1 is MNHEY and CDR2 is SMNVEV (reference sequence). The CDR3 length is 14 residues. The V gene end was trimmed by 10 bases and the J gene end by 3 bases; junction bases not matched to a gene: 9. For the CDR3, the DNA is TGTGCCACCGGGCACAGGGGTGACAATCAGCCCCAGCATTTT. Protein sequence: CATGHRGDNQPQHF.

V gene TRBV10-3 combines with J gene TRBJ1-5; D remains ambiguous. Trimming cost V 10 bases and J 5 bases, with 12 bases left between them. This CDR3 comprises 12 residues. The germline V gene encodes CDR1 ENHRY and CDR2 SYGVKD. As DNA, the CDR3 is TGTGCCACCCAACGGGGAGATCAGCCCCAGCATTTT. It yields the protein CATQRGDQPQHF.

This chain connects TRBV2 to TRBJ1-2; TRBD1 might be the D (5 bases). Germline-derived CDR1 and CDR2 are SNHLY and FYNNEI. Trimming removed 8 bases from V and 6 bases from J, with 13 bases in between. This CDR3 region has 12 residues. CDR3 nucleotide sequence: TGTGCCAGCTACCAGGGTCCCGATGGCTACACCTTC. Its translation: CASYQGPDGYTF. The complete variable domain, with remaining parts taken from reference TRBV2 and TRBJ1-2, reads EPEVTQTPSHQVTQMGQEVILRCVPISNHLYFYWYRQILGQKVEFLVSFYNNEISEKSEIFDDQFSVERPDGSNFTLKIRSTKLEDSAMYFCASYQGPDGYTFGSGTRLTVV.

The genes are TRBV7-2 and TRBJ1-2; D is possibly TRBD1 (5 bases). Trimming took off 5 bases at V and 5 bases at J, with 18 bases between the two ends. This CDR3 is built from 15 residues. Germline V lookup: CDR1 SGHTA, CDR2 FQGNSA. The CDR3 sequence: CASSRDVGGTYGYTF. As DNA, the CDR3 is TGTGCCAGCAGCCGGGACGTTGGGGGGACGTATGGCTACACCTTC.

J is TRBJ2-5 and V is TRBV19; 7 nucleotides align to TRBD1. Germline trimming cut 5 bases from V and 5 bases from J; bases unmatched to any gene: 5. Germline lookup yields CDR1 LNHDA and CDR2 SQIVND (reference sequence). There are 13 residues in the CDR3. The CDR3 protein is CASSRTGGETQYF. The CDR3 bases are TGTGCCAGTAGTCGGACAGGAGGTGAGACCCAGTACTTC.

The CDR3 bases are TGTGCCAGTAGTATGGGTGTCGGGGGCACAGATACGCAGTATTTT. Translated, it gives CASSMGVGGTDTQYF. The chain joins TRBV19 to TRBJ2-3, with D maybe TRBD2 (5 bases). The CDR3 extends over 15 amino acids. Germline V lookup: CDR1 LNHDA, CDR2 SQIVND (reference sequence). V was cut by 3 bases and J by 1 base, with 11 bases left in between.

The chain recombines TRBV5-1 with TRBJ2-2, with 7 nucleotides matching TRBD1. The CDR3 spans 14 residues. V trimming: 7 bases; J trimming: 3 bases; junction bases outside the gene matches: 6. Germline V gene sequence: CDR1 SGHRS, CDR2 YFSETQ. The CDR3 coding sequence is TGCGCCAGCTCCGAGGGGGCGTACACCGGGGAGCTGTTTTTT. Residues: CASSEGAYTGELFF.

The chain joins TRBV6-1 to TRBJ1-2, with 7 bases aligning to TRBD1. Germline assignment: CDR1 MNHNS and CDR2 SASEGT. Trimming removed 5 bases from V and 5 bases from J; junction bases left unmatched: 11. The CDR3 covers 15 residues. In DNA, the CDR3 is TGTGCCAGCAGTCTCATAGGGACAGCGGAGTATGGCTACACCTTC. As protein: CASSLIGTAEYGYTF.

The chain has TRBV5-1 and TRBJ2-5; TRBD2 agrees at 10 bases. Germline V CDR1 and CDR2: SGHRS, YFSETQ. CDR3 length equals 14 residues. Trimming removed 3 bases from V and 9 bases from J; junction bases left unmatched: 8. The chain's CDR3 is CASSSSGGNGAQYF. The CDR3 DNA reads TGCGCCAGCAGCTCTAGCGGGGGCAACGGGGCCCAGTACTTC.

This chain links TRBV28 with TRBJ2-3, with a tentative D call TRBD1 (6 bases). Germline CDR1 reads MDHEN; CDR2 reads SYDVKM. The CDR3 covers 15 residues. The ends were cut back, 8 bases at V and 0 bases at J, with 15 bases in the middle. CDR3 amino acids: CASSPGHQSTDTQYF. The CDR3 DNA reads TGTGCCAGCTCCCCGGGACACCAGAGCACAGATACGCAGTATTTT.

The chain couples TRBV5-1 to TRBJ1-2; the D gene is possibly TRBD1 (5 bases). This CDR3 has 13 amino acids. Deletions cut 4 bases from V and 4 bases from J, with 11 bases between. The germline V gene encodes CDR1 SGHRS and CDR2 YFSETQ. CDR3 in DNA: TGCGCCAGCAGCCCTGGGACGGGCTATGGCTACACCTTC. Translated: CASSPGTGYGYTF.

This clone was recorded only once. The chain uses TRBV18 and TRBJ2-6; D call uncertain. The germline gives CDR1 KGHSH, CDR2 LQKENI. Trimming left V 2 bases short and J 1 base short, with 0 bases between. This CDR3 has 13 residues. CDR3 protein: CASSPSGANVLTF. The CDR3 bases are TGTGCCAGCTCACCATCTGGGGCCAACGTCCTGACTTTC.

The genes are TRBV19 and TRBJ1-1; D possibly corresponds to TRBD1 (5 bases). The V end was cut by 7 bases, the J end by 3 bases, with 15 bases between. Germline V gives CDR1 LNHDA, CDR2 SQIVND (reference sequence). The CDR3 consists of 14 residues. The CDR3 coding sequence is TGTGCCAGTACCCATTGGTTGGGGGACACTGAAGCTTTCTTT. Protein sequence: CASTHWLGDTEAFF.

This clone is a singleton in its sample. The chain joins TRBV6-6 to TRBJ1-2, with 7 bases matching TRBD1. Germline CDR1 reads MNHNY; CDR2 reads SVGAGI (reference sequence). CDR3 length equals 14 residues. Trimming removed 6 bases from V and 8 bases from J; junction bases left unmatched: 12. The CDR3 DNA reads TGTGCCAGCAGGCCCGAGACAGGGCTTGACGGCTACACCTTC. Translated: CASRPETGLDGYTF.